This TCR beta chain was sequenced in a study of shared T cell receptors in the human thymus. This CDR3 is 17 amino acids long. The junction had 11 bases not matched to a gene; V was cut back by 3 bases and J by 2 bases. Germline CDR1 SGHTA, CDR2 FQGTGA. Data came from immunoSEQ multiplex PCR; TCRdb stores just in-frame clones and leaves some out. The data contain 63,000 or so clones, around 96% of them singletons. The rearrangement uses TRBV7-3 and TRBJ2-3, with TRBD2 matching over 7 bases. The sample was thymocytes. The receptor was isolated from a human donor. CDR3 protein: CASSLGRNGGTTDTQYF. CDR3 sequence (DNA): TGTGCCAGCAGCTTGGGACGGAACGGGGGGACCACAGATACGCAGTATTTT.